One and the same sample provided the 12 T cell receptor beta chains below, sequenced in a study of Graves' ophthalmopathy and Graves' hyperthyroidism. The sequenced template was RNA, covering the TCR beta CDR3 region. First-round RT-PCR with HTBI primers preceded a second-round multiplex PCR. One entry per CDR3 protein, called by TCRdb with MiXCR from the multiplex PCR reads. The data contain some 1.1 million distinct CDR3 sequences, about 36% of them singletons. Sequenced material: peripheral blood or thyroid tissue (not recorded which). The receptors were sampled from an adult man with Graves' hyperthyroidism.

The chain joins TRBV9 to TRBJ1-3; TRBD1 is a possible D gene (5 bases). Trimming removed 2 bases from V and 2 bases from J, with 8 bases in between. The CDR3 totals 14 residues. Germline V gives CDR1 SGDLS, CDR2 YYNGEE. CDR3 residues: CASSVGGAGNTIYF. CDR3 DNA: TGTGCCAGCAGCGTCGGAGGGGCTGGAAACACCATATATTTT.

This clonotype was counted a few times. The gene calls are TRBV3-1 and TRBJ2-5; unclear D gene. CDR3 size: 13 residues. V was cut by 0 bases and J by 5 bases, with 7 bases left in between. Germline V gives CDR1 LGHDT, CDR2 YNNKEL (reference sequence). Here the CDR3 DNA reads TGTGCCAGCAGCCAAGATTCATGGGAGACCCAGTACTTC. Protein product: CASSQDSWETQYF.

This clonotype was counted many times. The chain has TRBV7-9 and TRBJ2-5; the D gene is possibly TRBD2 (6 bases). CDR3 length equals 14 residues. Germline V gives CDR1 SEHNR, CDR2 FQNEAQ (reference sequence). The V end was cut by 5 bases, the J end by 5 bases, with 15 bases between. The CDR3 DNA follows: TGTGCCAGCAGCCCATCCGGGGGAAGGGAGACCCAGTACTTC. Residues: CASSPSGGRETQYF.

There are a few counts of this clonotype. This chain uses TRBV4-3 with TRBJ2-7, with TRBD2 identical over 10 bases. The CDR3 contains 16 residues. From germline, CDR1 is LGHNA and CDR2 YSLEER. After removal of 4 bases from V and 3 bases from J, the junction contained 9 bases not matched to a gene. CDR3 sequence reads: CASSPYASGSNYEQYF. The CDR3, as DNA: TGCGCCAGCAGCCCTTACGCTAGCGGGAGTAACTACGAGCAGTACTTC.

This clonotype was seen more than once but under ten times. The chain recombines TRBV6-5 with TRBJ1-2; 7 bases fit TRBD1. This CDR3 is 15 amino acids long. Germline values: CDR1 MNHEY, CDR2 SVGAGI. J lost 4 bases, V lost 0 bases, and 5 bases had no gene match. The CDR3 is CASSYSSPGGYGYTF. The DNA of the CDR3 is TGTGCCAGCAGTTACTCTTCTCCAGGGGGCTATGGCTACACCTTC.

This clonotype was detected only once. The chain is built from TRBV10-3 and TRBJ2-6; a possible D gene is TRBD1 (6 bases). The CDR3 runs to 16 residues. CDR1 is ENHRY, CDR2 SYGVKD, per germline. V was shortened by 3 bases and J by 1 base, with 10 bases between the two germline ends. The CDR3 DNA is TGTGCCATCAGTGACAGGGGTGATTCTGGGGCCAACGTCCTGACTTTC. As protein: CAISDRGDSGANVLTF.

In this sample, this clonotype turned up many times. The V and J genes are TRBV19 and TRBJ1-1; TRBD1 agrees at 8 bases. Germline assignment: CDR1 LNHDA and CDR2 SQIVND (reference sequence). The ends lost 2 bases at V and 1 base at J; junction bases unmatched: 6. There are 16 residues in the CDR3. The CDR3 spells CASSISTGGTNTEAFF. The CDR3 region has the DNA TGTGCCAGTAGTATATCAACAGGGGGGACGAACACTGAAGCTTTCTTT.

As for this clonotype: Being one base from a much bigger clone, this may be a read error. The chain links TRBV7-9 to TRBJ1-1; maybe TRBD1 (5 bases). Trimming removed 6 bases from V and 4 bases from J, with 12 bases in between. Per the germline V gene, CDR1 is SEHNR and CDR2 is FQNEAQ (reference sequence). The CDR3 totals 13 residues. The CDR3 reads CASSPTEATEAFF. The CDR3 nucleotides are TGTGCCAGCAGTCCGACAGAAGCCACTGAAGCTTTCTTT.

The V gene is TRBV5-6, the J gene TRBJ1-4; TRBD1 matches 8 bases. J lost 0 bases, V lost 2 bases, and 3 bases had no gene match. This CDR3 has 16 residues. Germline V gene lookup returns CDR1 SGHDT and CDR2 YYEEEE. This CDR3 is CASSLQGVATNEKLFF. The CDR3 DNA reads TGTGCCAGCAGCTTACAGGGGGTCGCAACTAATGAAAAACTGTTTTTT.

This clonotype was detected only a few times. The chain combines TRBV6-5 with TRBJ2-7, with 10 bases matching TRBD2. Germline V lookup: CDR1 MNHEY, CDR2 SVGAGI. CDR3 length: 16 amino acids. After removal of 6 bases from V and 1 base from J, the junction contained 9 bases not matched to a gene. In nucleotides, the CDR3 is TGTGCCAGCAGCCCGACCCGGACTAGCGGATCCTACGAGCAGTACTTC. Protein: CASSPTRTSGSYEQYF.

This clonotype showed up many times. The chain carries TRBV7-8 and TRBJ1-4, with a tentative D call TRBD1 (5 bases). V lost 6 bases and J lost 7, with 12 bases in between. This CDR3 contains 13 residues. Per the germline V gene, CDR1 is SGHVS and CDR2 is FQNEAQ. The CDR3 bases are TGTGCCAGCAGGGCCGGAGGGGTTGAAAAACTGTTTTTT. As protein: CASRAGGVEKLFF.

This clonotype came up many times. J is TRBJ2-7 and V is TRBV2; perhaps TRBD1 as D (6 bases). Per germline, CDR1 SNHLY and CDR2 FYNNEI. CDR3 size: 15 residues. Trimming took 5 bases from V and 3 from J, leaving 17 bases between them. The CDR3 bases are TGTGCCAGCAGTCTGGGGTCGTTGGACAGCTACGAGCAGTACTTC. This translates into CASSLGSLDSYEQYF.